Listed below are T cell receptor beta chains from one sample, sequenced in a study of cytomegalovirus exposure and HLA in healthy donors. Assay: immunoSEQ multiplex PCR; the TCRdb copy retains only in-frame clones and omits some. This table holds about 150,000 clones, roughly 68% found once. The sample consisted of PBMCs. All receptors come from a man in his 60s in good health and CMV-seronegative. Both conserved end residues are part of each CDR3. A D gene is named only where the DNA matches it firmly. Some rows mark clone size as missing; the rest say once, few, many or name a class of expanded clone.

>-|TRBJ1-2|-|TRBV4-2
TGTGCCAGCAGCCAAGACCCGGGGGGGAACTATGGCTACACCTTC
CASSQDPGGNYGYTF
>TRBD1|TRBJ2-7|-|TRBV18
TGTGCCAGCTCCCTTACAGGGGGTAACGAGCAGTACTTC
CASSLTGGNEQYF
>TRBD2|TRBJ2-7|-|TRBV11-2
TGTGCCAGCAGCTGGGGACTAGCGGGAGACTCGGTGCAGTACTTC
CASSWGLAGDSVQYF
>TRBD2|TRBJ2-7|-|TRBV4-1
TGCGCCAGCAGCCCCGCGACTAGCGGGAGTACATACGAGCAGTACTTC
CASSPATSGSTYEQYF
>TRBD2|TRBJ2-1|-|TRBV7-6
TGTGCCAGCAGCTTATGGCGGGAGTCCATGACCCTGACCTACAATGAGCAGTTCTTC
CASSLWRESMTLTYNEQFF
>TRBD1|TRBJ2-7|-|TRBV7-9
TGTGCCAGCAGCCTCGGACAGGGCGTCCACGAGCAGTACTTC
CASSLGQGVHEQYF
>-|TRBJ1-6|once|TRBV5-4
TGTGCCAGCAGCTTGGAAGGTCTAGATAATTCACCCCTCCACTTT
CASSLEGLDNSPLHF
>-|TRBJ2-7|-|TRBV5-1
TGCGCCAGCAGTCAGGTCGGGGATGGCGAGCAGTACTTC
CASSQVGDGEQYF
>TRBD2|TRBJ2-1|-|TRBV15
TGTGCCACCAGCAGAGTGGTCGGGACTAGCGGATACAATGAGCAGTTCTTC
CATSRVVGTSGYNEQFF
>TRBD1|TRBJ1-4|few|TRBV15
TGTGCCACCAGCAGAGATGGGACAGGATACGAAAAACTGTTTTTT
CATSRDGTGYEKLFF
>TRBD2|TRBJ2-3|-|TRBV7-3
TGTGCCAGCAGCTTACTAGCGGTGAGCACAGATACGCAGTATTTT
CASSLLAVSTDTQYF
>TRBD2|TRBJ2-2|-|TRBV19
TGTGCCAGTGCCACAGCGGGAATCAGGAGAGGCACCGGGGAGCTGTTTTTT
CASATAGIRRGTGELFF
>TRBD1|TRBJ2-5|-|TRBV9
TGTGCCAGCAGCACCCAGGGACAGGTCCGGGAGACCCAGTACTTC
CASSTQGQVRETQYF
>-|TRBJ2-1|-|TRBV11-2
TGTGCCAGCAGCTCGCTAGCGCCCTTAGGGCGTGAGCAGTTCTTC
CASSSLAPLGREQFF
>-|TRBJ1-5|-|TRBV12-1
TGTGCCAGCAGCTTTCTAGGTAGCAATCAGCCCCAGCATTTT
CASSFLGSNQPQHF
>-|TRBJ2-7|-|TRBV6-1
TGTGCCAGCAGTGAAGCGAGGAGCGTCTACTCCTACGAGCAGTACTTC
CASSEARSVYSYEQYF
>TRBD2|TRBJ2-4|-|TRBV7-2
TGTGCCAGCAGTCCGGGGCGGGAGACGGCCAAAAACATTCAGTACTTC
CASSPGRETAKNIQYF
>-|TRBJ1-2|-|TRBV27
TGTGCCAGCAGTGGGCCAGGGGTCGTGGGCTACACCTTC
CASSGPGVVGYTF
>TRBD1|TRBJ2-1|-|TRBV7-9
TGTGCCAGCAGCTTAGCGGGACAGGACTCCTACAATGAGCAGTTCTTC
CASSLAGQDSYNEQFF
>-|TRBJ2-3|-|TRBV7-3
TGTGCCAGCAGCTTAAGTCTGGAGGGGGATACGCAGTATTTT
CASSLSLEGDTQYF
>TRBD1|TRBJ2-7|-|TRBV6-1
TGTGCCAGCACGTCACGGGACAGAACCTACGAGCAGTACTTC
CASTSRDRTYEQYF
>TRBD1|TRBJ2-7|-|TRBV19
TGTGCCAGTAGTGCCGTGCCGGGACAGGGTTCCGCCGAGCAGTACTTC
CASSAVPGQGSAEQYF
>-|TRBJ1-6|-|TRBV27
TGTGCCAGCAGTTTATCACAGGGTCCCTTCGAATCACCCCTCCACTTT
CASSLSQGPFESPLHF
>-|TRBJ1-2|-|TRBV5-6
TGTGCCAGCAGCTTGGCAGGTGGAAATGGCTACACCTTC
CASSLAGGNGYTF
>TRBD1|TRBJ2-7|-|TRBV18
TGTGCCAGCTCACGGACAGGGTACGAGCAGTACTTC
CASSRTGYEQYF
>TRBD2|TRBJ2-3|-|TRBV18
TGTGCCAGCTCACCCTTGAGCGGGAAGGCAGATACGCAGTATTTT
CASSPLSGKADTQYF
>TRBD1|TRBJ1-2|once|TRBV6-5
TGTGCCAGCAGGCGGACAGGGCGATCTTTCTATGGCTACACCTTC
CASRRTGRSFYGYTF
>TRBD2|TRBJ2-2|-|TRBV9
TGTGCCAGCAGCGTAGGGGCGGGAGGAGGCACCGGGGAGCTGTTTTTT
CASSVGAGGGTGELFF
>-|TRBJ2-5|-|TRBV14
TGTGCCAGCAGCCCTACAGGGTACCAAGAGACCCAGTACTTC
CASSPTGYQETQYF
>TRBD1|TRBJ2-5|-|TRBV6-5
TGTGCCAGCAGTCCCGGGACAGGACAAGAGACCCAGTACTTC
CASSPGTGQETQYF
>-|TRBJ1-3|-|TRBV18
TGTGCCAGCTCACCACCGTGGGGGGATGAAAACACCATATATTTT
CASSPPWGDENTIYF
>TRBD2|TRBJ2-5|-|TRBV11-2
TGTGCCAGCAGCTTAGTCCCAGCGGGGACTTCGGGAGAGACCCAGTACTTC
CASSLVPAGTSGETQYF
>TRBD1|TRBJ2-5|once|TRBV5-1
TGCGCCAGCAGCGTGGACAGGGCAGAGACCCAGTACTTC
CASSVDRAETQYF
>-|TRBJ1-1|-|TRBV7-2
TGTGCCAGCAGCTTAGTCACTATAGGGGTCACTGAAGCTTTCTTT
CASSLVTIGVTEAFF
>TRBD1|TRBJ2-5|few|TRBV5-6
TGTGCCAGCAGCCGAGGGGGCCTAAGCGAGACCCAGTACTTC
CASSRGGLSETQYF
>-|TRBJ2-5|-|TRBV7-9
TGTGCCAGCACCAATATTCAGGGTTTAAGGGAGACCCAGTACTTC
CASTNIQGLRETQYF
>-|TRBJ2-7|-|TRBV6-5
TGTGCCAGCAGTTACCTGCGCTCCTACGAGCAGTACTTC
CASSYLRSYEQYF
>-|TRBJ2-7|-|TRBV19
TGTGCCACCTCCCCTAGCGTCGGCTCCTACGAGCAGTACTTC
CATSPSVGSYEQYF
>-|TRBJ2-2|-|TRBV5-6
TGTGCCAGCAGCTTGATTTCGACCGGGGAGCTGTTTTTT
CASSLISTGELFF
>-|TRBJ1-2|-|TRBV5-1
TGCGCCAGCAGCTTCGGCAGGCTCTATGGCTACACCTTC
CASSFGRLYGYTF
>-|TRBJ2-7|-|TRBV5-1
TGCGCCAGCAGCTTGGCCTCAGGGCTACAATCCTACGAGCAGTACTTC
CASSLASGLQSYEQYF
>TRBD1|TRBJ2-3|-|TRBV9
TGTGCCAGCAGCCCTCCCCCCGGGACAGGCCTCACAGATACGCAGTATTTT
CASSPPPGTGLTDTQYF
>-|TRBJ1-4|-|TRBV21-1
TGTGCCAGCAGCAAAGGGACAGGGGACAACGGGTCTAATGAAAAACTGTTTTTT
CASSKGTGDNGSNEKLFF
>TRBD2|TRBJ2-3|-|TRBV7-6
TGTGCCAGCAGCCTAGAACCGGGACTAGCGGGAGGGCCCTCTAGCACAGATACGCAGTATTTT
CASSLEPGLAGGPSSTDTQYF
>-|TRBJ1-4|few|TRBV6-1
TGTGCCAGCAGTGAGGTGTCAGGAGGTGGTGAAAAACTGTTTTTT
CASSEVSGGGEKLFF
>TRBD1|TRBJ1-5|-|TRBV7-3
TGTGCCAGCAGCTTATACCCGACAGGGGGCATTGGTCAGCCCCAGCATTTT
CASSLYPTGGIGQPQHF